Below are 27 T cell receptor beta chains sequenced from a single sample in a study of CD8+ T cells in alopecia areata. Sequencing used cDNA as its template, made by extracting RNA and reverse transcribing it. TCRdb's table, derived via immunoSEQ multiplex PCR, lists solely in-frame clones and lacks some. The top ten clones hold 5.5% to 6% of a sample with 65,000 to 95,000 clones, roughly 47% of them seen once. The specimen was NKG2D-high CD8+ T cells sorted from blood. The source of these receptors is a human donor with alopecia areata.

This clone appeared a few times. The rearrangement joins TRBV7-9 to TRBJ2-1, with 8 bases matching TRBD1. This CDR3 is 15 amino acids long. J lost 2 bases, V lost 3 bases, and 3 bases had no gene match. CDR1 is SEHNR and CDR2 is FQNEAQ in the germline V gene (reference sequence). CDR3 in DNA: TGTGCCAGCAGCTTCGCACAGGGGGCCTACAATGAGCAGTTCTTC. Translated, it gives CASSFAQGAYNEQFF.

The chain is built from TRBV28 and TRBJ2-2; maybe TRBD1 (8 bases). The CDR3 is 15 amino acids. Germline CDR1 and CDR2: MDHEN and SYDVKM. V lost 2 bases and J lost 6, with 13 bases in between. DNA for the CDR3: TGTGCCAGCAGTTTAGACAGGGGAGGGTCCGGGGAGCTGTTTTTT. Translated, it gives CASSLDRGGSGELFF.

Only a few counts were recorded for this clone. The V gene is TRBV29-1, the J gene TRBJ1-1; 7 positions agree with TRBD1. J gave up 6 bases and V 7 bases, and 8 bases lay outside the gene matches. Germline values: CDR1 SQVTM, CDR2 ANQGSEA. This CDR3 is 12 amino acids long. The CDR3, as DNA: TGCAGCGGTATGACAGGGCGTCCTGAAGCTTTCTTT. This codes for CSGMTGRPEAFF.

This rearrangement joins TRBV4-1 to TRBJ1-5; no definite D call. Looked up from germline, CDR1 is MGHRA and CDR2 is YSYEKL. V was clipped by 2 bases and J by 5 bases, with 7 bases between them. This CDR3 is built from 13 residues. This CDR3 is CASSQSRDQPQHF. The DNA of the CDR3 is TGCGCCAGCAGCCAAAGTCGGGATCAGCCCCAGCATTTT.

This chain links TRBV29-1 with TRBJ2-7, with D perhaps TRBD2 (5 bases). Trimming removed 2 bases at V and 5 bases at J, with 13 bases between. Germline lookup yields CDR1 SQVTM and CDR2 ANQGSEA. The CDR3 has 13 amino acids. The CDR3 region has the DNA TGCAGCGTTGAAAGACTATACCACCACGAGCAGTACTTC. This translates into CSVERLYHHEQYF.

The V call is TRBV29-1, the J call TRBJ2-7; 13 positions match TRBD2. Germline V gene lookup returns CDR1 SQVTM and CDR2 ANQGSEA. The V segment lost 3 bases and the J segment 2 bases; nucleotides outside the gene matches: 1. The length of the CDR3 is 14 residues. CDR3 residues: CSVETSGGTYEQYF. As DNA, the CDR3 is TGCAGCGTTGAGACTAGCGGGGGGACCTACGAGCAGTACTTC.

The chain employs TRBV6-1 and TRBJ2-7; D gene unclear. The CDR3 consists of 13 residues. Germline-derived CDR1 and CDR2 are MNHNS and SASEGT. Trimming left V 5 bases short and J 0 bases short, with 8 bases between. The CDR3 loop reads CASSHGSSYEQYF. The CDR3 DNA follows: TGTGCCAGCAGTCACGGGTCCTCCTACGAGCAGTACTTC.

The CDR3 is CASSEVGRNYEQYF. In DNA, the CDR3 is TGTGCCAGCAGTGAAGTGGGACGAAACTACGAGCAGTACTTC. V and J are TRBV2 and TRBJ2-7; tentatively, D is TRBD1 or TRBD2 (5 bases each). The CDR3 is 14 amino acids. Germline values: CDR1 SNHLY, CDR2 FYNNEI. Trimming left V 1 base short and J 3 bases short, with 10 bases between.

The chain uses TRBV4-1 and TRBJ2-1; perhaps TRBD1 as D (6 bases). V was pared by 0 bases and J by 2 bases, with 11 bases between. The germline V gene has CDR1 MGHRA and CDR2 YSYEKL. The CDR3 length is 16 residues. For the CDR3, the DNA is TGCGCCAGCAGCCAAGATCAGTCAGGGGCCTACAATGAGCAGTTCTTC. This translates into CASSQDQSGAYNEQFF.

The chain joins TRBV7-9 to TRBJ2-7, with D hard to call. The CDR3 has 11 residues. V lost 4 bases, J lost 4 bases, and 5 bases lay in between. Germline CDR1 reads SEHNR; CDR2 reads FQNEAQ (reference sequence). CDR3 region: CASSSLYEQYF. In DNA, the CDR3 is TGTGCCAGCAGCTCCCTTTACGAGCAGTACTTC.

This clone was recorded only once. This chain uses TRBV9 with TRBJ2-3; D is tentatively TRBD1 or TRBD2 (6 bases each). CDR3 length: 14 residues. CDR1 is SGDLS and CDR2 is YYNGEE in the germline V gene. V lost 3 bases and J lost 5, with 13 bases in between. CDR3 region: CASSGLEGGDTQYF. In DNA, the CDR3 is TGTGCCAGCAGCGGGCTCGAGGGGGGAGATACGCAGTATTTT.

This clone was picked up a small number of times. The chain employs TRBV28 and TRBJ1-6; 7 nucleotides align to TRBD1. There are 15 residues in the CDR3. The germline V gene has CDR1 MDHEN and CDR2 SYDVKM. V was clipped by 9 bases and J by 10 bases; unmatched bases: 15. In nucleotides, the CDR3 is TGTGCCAGTGCCGGGACAGACCGTTCGGGGTCACCCCTCCACTTT. Protein: CASAGTDRSGSPLHF.

The rearrangement uses TRBV5-6 and TRBJ1-1, with TRBD1 identical over 12 bases. The CDR3 spans 14 residues. Per germline, CDR1 SGHDT and CDR2 YYEEEE. With 2 bases clipped from V and 6 bases from J, the junction kept 2 bases outside the gene matches. CDR3 nucleotide sequence: TGTGCCAGCAGCTTCGGGACAGGGGGCGCTGAAGCTTTCTTT. It codes for CASSFGTGGAEAFF.

The chain has TRBV7-8 and TRBJ2-1; TRBD2 matches 7 bases. V lost 10 bases to trimming and J lost 7 bases; unmatched junction nucleotides: 10. CDR3 size: 13 residues. The V gene's germline CDR1 is SGHVS and CDR2 FQNEAQ. For the CDR3, the DNA is TGTGCCACCTCGGGACTAAGCCAGAATGAGCAGTTCTTC. Translating it yields CATSGLSQNEQFF.

The chain employs TRBV29-1 and TRBJ2-2; D is possibly TRBD1 or TRBD2 (6 bases each). The CDR3 sequence is 13 residues long. Deletions cut 4 bases from V and 6 bases from J, with 12 bases between. CDR1 and CDR2 (germline): SQVTM, ANQGSEA. The CDR3 protein is CSVGWGAAGELFF. The CDR3 DNA reads TGCAGCGTTGGGTGGGGGGCGGCCGGGGAGCTGTTTTTT.

The chain employs TRBV2 and TRBJ2-2; no definite D call. The CDR3 has 14 amino acids. Between the trimmed V and J ends, which lost 4 bases and 1 base, there was a span of 7 bases. Germline V gene data show CDR1 as SNHLY and CDR2 as FYNNEI. The CDR3 coding sequence is TGTGCCAGCAGTGTGACAATGAACACCGGGGAGCTGTTTTTT. As protein: CASSVTMNTGELFF.

This clone appeared a few times. The chain carries TRBV5-4 and TRBJ2-3; 10 bases line up with TRBD2. From germline, CDR1 is SGHNT and CDR2 YYREEE (reference sequence). The V gene end was trimmed by 1 base and the J gene end by 6 bases; junction bases not matched to a gene: 2. The CDR3 spans 14 residues. CDR3 loop: CASSLLAGVDTQYF. DNA of the CDR3: TGTGCCAGCAGCTTGCTAGCGGGGGTGGATACGCAGTATTTT.

The chain carries TRBV5-6 and TRBJ2-2; 7 bases map to TRBD1. The CDR3 has 15 residues. After removal of 4 bases from V and 4 bases from J, the junction contained 7 bases not matched to a gene. Germline assignment: CDR1 SGHDT and CDR2 YYEEEE. CDR3 in DNA: TGTGCCAGCAGCATCCGGGACAGAATCACCGGGGAGCTGTTTTTT. Its protein product is CASSIRDRITGELFF.

The rearrangement uses TRBV30 and TRBJ2-1; 12 bases agree with TRBD2. Per germline, CDR1 GTSNPN and CDR2 SVGIG (reference sequence). There are 14 residues in the CDR3. After removal of 5 bases from V and 8 bases from J, the junction contained 7 bases not matched to a gene. Written as DNA, the CDR3 is TGTGCCTGGGAGGAGACTAGCGGGAGCCATGAGCAGTTCTTC. Translating it yields CAWEETSGSHEQFF.

This clone was detected only a few times. The chain has TRBV7-2 and TRBJ2-6; 9 positions match TRBD1. Trimming removed 4 bases from V and 2 bases from J; junction bases left unmatched: 6. Germline V CDR1 and CDR2: SGHTA, FQGNSA. The CDR3 extends over 17 amino acids. CDR3 in amino acids: CASSSGTGMAGANVLTF. CDR3 bases: TGTGCCAGCAGCTCCGGGACAGGGATGGCTGGGGCCAACGTCCTGACTTTC. Supplemented by reference TRBV7-2 and TRBJ2-6, the full variable domain reads GAGVSQSPSNKVTEKGKDVELRCDPISGHTALYWYRQSLGQGLEFLIYFQGNSAPDKSGLPSDRFSAERTGGSVSTLTIQRTQQEDSAVYLCASSSGTGMAGANVLTFGAGSRLTVL.

The chain joins TRBV4-2 to TRBJ2-3, with 7 bases matching TRBD2. The CDR3 runs to 14 residues. The germline V gene has CDR1 LGHNA and CDR2 YNFKEQ. J was trimmed by 4 bases and V by 4 bases; bases with no gene match: 5. CDR3 protein: CASSPGLGSDTQYF. In nucleotides, the CDR3 is TGTGCCAGCAGCCCCGGACTAGGGTCAGATACGCAGTATTTT.

This clone was seen more than once but under ten times. The V and J genes are TRBV9 and TRBJ2-3; no definite D call. The CDR3 consists of 13 residues. The germline V gene encodes CDR1 SGDLS and CDR2 YYNGEE. Trimming took off 7 bases at V and 2 bases at J, with 11 bases between the two ends. The CDR3 DNA is TGTGCCAGCGCCCGGTTCTCCACAGATACGCAGTATTTT. It translates to CASARFSTDTQYF.

The chain carries TRBV29-1 and TRBJ1-1, with a weak D call TRBD1 (6 bases). Deletions cut 6 bases from V and 4 bases from J, with 9 bases between. Germline values: CDR1 SQVTM, CDR2 ANQGSEA. The CDR3 is 11 amino acids. Written as DNA, the CDR3 is TGCAGCGTACAGGGAGGCACTGAAGCTTTCTTT. Translation: CSVQGGTEAFF.

The J gene is TRBJ2-5, the V gene TRBV10-2; D gene unclear. Trimming removed 7 bases from V and 5 bases from J, with 8 bases in between. Germline V gene sequence: CDR1 WSHSY, CDR2 SAAADI. CDR3 size: 11 residues. CDR3 amino acids: CASKGIETQYF. CDR3 DNA sequence: TGCGCCAGCAAAGGGATCGAGACCCAGTACTTC.

This chain uses TRBV6-5 with TRBJ1-5, with D unresolved. The CDR3 extends over 13 amino acids. From germline, CDR1 is MNHEY and CDR2 SVGAGI. Trimming pared 7 bases from V and 3 bases from J, leaving 10 bases between. The CDR3 DNA follows: TGTGCCAGCAAGGTGGGAGCCAATCAGCCCCAGCATTTT. It yields the protein CASKVGANQPQHF.

This chain links TRBV28 with TRBJ2-5; the D is unclear. Trimming left V 1 base short and J 3 bases short, with 6 bases between. Germline-derived CDR1 and CDR2 are MDHEN and SYDVKM. The CDR3 runs to 13 residues. CDR3 DNA sequence: TGTGCCAGCAGTTTATTGACGGAAGAGACCCAGTACTTC. Amino acids: CASSLLTEETQYF.

This clone has just one count. The J gene is TRBJ1-2, the V gene TRBV10-3; 7 bases are a match to TRBD1. V trimming: 5 bases; J trimming: 3 bases; junction bases outside the gene matches: 9. The CDR3 has 15 residues. CDR1 is ENHRY and CDR2 is SYGVKD in the germline V gene. CDR3: CAISPTGDADYGYTF. The CDR3 DNA follows: TGTGCCATCAGTCCTACAGGGGACGCAGACTATGGCTACACCTTC.